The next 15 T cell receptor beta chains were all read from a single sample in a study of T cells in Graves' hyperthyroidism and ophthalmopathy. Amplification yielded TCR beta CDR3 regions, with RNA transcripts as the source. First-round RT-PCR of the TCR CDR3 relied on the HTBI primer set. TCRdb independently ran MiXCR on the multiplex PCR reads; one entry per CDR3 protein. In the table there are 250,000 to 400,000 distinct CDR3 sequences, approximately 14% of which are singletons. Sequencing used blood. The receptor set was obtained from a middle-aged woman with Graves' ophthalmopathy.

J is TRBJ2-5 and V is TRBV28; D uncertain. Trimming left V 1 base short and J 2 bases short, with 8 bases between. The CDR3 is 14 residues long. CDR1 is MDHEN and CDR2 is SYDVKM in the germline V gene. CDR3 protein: CASSLYGEQETQYF. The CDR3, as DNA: TGTGCCAGCAGTTTATACGGAGAGCAAGAGACCCAGTACTTC.

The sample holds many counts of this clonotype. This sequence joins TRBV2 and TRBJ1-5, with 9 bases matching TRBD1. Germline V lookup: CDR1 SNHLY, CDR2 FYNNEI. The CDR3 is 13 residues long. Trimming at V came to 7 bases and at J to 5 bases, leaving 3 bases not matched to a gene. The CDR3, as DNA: TGTGCCAGCATGCGGACAGGGGATCAGCCCCAGCATTTT. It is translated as CASMRTGDQPQHF. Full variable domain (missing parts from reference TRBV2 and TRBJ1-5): EPEVTQTPSHQVTQMGQEVILRCVPISNHLYFYWYRQILGQKVEFLVSFYNNEISEKSEIFDDQFSVERPDGSNFTLKIRSTKLEDSAMYFCASMRTGDQPQHFGDGTRLSIL.

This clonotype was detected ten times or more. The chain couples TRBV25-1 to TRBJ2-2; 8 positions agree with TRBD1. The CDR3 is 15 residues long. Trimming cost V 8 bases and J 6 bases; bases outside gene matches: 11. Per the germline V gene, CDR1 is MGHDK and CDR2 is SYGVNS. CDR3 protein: CASLQGAGGPGELFF. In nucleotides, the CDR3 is TGTGCCAGCCTCCAGGGGGCAGGGGGTCCCGGGGAGCTGTTTTTT. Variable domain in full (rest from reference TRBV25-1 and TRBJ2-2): EADIYQTPRYLVIGTGKKITLECSQTMGHDKMYWYQQDPGMELHLIHYSYGVNSTEKGDLSSESTVSRIRTEHFPLTLESARPSHTSQYLCASLQGAGGPGELFFGEGSRLTVL.

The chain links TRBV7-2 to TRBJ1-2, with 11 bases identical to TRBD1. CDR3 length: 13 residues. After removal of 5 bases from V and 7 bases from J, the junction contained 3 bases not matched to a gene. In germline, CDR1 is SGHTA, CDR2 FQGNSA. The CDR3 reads CASSPGQGVGYTF. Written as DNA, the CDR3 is TGTGCCAGCAGCCCGGGACAGGGGGTTGGCTACACCTTC.

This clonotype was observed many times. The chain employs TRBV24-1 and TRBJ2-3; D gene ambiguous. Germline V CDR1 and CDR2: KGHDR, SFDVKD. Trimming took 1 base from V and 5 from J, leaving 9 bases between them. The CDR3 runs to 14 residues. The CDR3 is CATSDFSKEDTQYF. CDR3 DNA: TGTGCCACCAGTGATTTTTCGAAAGAAGATACGCAGTATTTT.

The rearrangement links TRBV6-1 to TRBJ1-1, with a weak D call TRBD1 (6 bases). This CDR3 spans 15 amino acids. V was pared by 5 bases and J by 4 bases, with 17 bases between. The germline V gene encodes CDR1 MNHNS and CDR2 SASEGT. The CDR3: CASSPILGGGTEAFF. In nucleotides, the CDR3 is TGTGCCAGCAGTCCTATATTGGGGGGCGGCACTGAAGCTTTCTTT.

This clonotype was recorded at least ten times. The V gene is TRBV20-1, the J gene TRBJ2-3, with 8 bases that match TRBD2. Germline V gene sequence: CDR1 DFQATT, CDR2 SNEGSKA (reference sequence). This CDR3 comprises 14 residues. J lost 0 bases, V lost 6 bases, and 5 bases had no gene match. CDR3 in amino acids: CSAQRGGSTDTQYF. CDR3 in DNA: TGCAGTGCCCAGCGCGGGGGGAGCACAGATACGCAGTATTTT.

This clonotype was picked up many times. Here the CDR3 reads CASSRRQGTETEAFF. In DNA form, the CDR3 reads TGTGCCAGCAGCCGGAGACAGGGGACGGAGACTGAAGCTTTCTTT. This chain connects TRBV7-9 to TRBJ1-1, with TRBD1 matching over 8 bases. CDR1 is SEHNR and CDR2 is FQNEAQ in the germline V gene (reference sequence). The CDR3 has 15 amino acids. V dropped 5 bases and J dropped 5; count of bases not matched to a gene: 10.

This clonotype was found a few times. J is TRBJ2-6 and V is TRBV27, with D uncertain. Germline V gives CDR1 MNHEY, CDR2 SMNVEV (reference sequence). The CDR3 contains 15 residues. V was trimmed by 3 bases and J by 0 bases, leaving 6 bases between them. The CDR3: CASSFGFSGANVLTF. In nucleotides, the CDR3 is TGTGCCAGCAGTTTCGGGTTCTCTGGGGCCAACGTCCTGACTTTC. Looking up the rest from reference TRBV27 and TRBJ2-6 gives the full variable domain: EAQVTQNPRYLITVTGKKLTVTCSQNMNHEYMSWYRQDPGLGLRQIYYSMNVEVTDKGDVPEGYKVSRKEKRNFPLILESPSPNQTSLYFCASSFGFSGANVLTFGAGSRLTVL.

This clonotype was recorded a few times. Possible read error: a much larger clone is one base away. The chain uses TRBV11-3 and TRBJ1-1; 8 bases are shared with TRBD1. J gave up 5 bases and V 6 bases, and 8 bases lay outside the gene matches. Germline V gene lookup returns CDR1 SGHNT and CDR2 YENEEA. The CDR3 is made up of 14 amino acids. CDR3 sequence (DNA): TGTGCCAGCAGTCCAGGGGGCCGGCGGACTGAAGCTTTCTTT. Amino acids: CASSPGGRRTEAFF.

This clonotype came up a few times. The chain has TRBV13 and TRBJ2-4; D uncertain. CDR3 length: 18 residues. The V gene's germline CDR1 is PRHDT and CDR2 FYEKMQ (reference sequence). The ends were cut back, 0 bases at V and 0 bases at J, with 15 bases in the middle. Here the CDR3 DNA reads TGTGCCAGCAGCTTAGGCCTTGAGGCTAAGCTAGCCAAAAACATTCAGTACTTC. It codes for CASSLGLEAKLAKNIQYF.

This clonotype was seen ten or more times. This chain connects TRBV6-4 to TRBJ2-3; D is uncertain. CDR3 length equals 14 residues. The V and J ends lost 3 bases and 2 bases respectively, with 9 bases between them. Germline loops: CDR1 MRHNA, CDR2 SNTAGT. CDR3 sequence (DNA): TGTGCCAGCAGTGAATGGGGATTCACAGATACGCAGTATTTT. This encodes CASSEWGFTDTQYF.

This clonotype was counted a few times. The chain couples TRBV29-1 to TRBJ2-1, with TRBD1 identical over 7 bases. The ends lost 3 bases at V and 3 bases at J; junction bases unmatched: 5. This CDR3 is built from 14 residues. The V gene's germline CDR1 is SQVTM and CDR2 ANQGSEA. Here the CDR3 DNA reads TGCAGCGTTGAGGCACAGGGGATCTACAATGAGCAGTTCTTC. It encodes CSVEAQGIYNEQFF.

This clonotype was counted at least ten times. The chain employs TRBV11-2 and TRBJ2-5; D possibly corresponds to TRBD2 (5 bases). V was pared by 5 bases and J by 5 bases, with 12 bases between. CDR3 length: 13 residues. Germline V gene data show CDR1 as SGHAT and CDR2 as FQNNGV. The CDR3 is CASSQRGMETQYF. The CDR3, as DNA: TGTGCCAGCAGCCAGCGAGGGATGGAGACCCAGTACTTC.

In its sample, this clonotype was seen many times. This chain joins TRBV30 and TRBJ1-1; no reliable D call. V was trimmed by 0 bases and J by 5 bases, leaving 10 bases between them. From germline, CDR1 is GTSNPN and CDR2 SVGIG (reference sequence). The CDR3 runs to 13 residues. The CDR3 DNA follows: TGTGCCTGGAGTGTACTAATCGGAACTGAAGCTTTCTTT. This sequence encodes CAWSVLIGTEAFF.